Below, 30 T cell receptor beta chains from the same sample are listed, as sequenced in a study of blood T cell dynamics during melanoma immunotherapy. Sequenced by immunoSEQ multiplex PCR; TCRdb stores in-frame clones only, minus some. The table lists roughly 25,000 clones, around 88% of them singletons. Specified time point: pre-treatment baseline. Source: blood, taken from a patient treated with checkpoint blockade. The receptors here all came from a human donor with melanoma.

The genes are TRBV29-1 and TRBJ1-4, with 7 bases aligning to TRBD1. Trimming took 5 bases from V and 7 from J; bases not matched to a gene: 7. The germline V gene encodes CDR1 SQVTM and CDR2 ANQGSEA. The CDR3 is made up of 13 amino acids. This CDR3 is CSVFLGGGEKLFF. The CDR3 DNA sequence: TGCAGCGTTTTCCTAGGGGGCGGTGAAAAACTGTTTTTT.

The DNA of the CDR3 is TGCGCCAGCGGTGGGACTAGCGGATTGAGCTCCTACGAGCAGTACTTC. Translated, it gives CASGGTSGLSSYEQYF. The chain links TRBV5-1 to TRBJ2-5; 11 bases map to TRBD2. The J call is doubtful: the DNA matches TRBJ2-7 better. The CDR3 spans 16 residues. Germline V lookup: CDR1 SGHRS, CDR2 YFSETQ.

This chain joins TRBV27 and TRBJ2-7; D gene unclear. The germline V and J ends were trimmed by 7 bases and 1 base, with 11 bases remaining between them. Germline V lookup: CDR1 MNHEY, CDR2 SMNVEV (reference sequence). The CDR3 extends over 13 amino acids. Here the CDR3 reads CASKSQYSYEQYF. In DNA form, the CDR3 reads TGTGCCAGCAAGTCCCAGTATTCCTACGAGCAGTACTTC.

The chain has TRBV28 and TRBJ2-2; 8 bases match TRBD2. The CDR3 loop spans 14 amino acids. The germline V gene has CDR1 MDHEN and CDR2 SYDVKM. V was clipped by 0 bases and J by 6 bases; unmatched bases: 0. DNA of the CDR3: TGTGCCAGCAGTTTATGGCGGGAGGCCGGGGAGCTGTTTTTT. As protein: CASSLWREAGELFF.

The chain couples TRBV27 to TRBJ2-3, with no clear D. There are 15 residues in the CDR3. V gave up 6 bases and J gave up 0 bases, with 13 bases separating them. The germline V gene has CDR1 MNHEY and CDR2 SMNVEV (reference sequence). CDR3 loop: CASRRILPSTDTQYF. CDR3 DNA: TGTGCCAGCAGACGGATCTTACCTAGCACAGATACGCAGTATTTT.

The rearrangement links TRBV5-1 to TRBJ2-5, with D tentatively TRBD2 (6 bases). The germline V gene has CDR1 SGHRS and CDR2 YFSETQ. Trimming took 7 bases from V and 2 from J, leaving 21 bases between them. This CDR3 is built from 16 residues. CDR3 sequence reads: CASGPSGGGRQETQYF. DNA of the CDR3: TGCGCCAGCGGCCCCTCCGGGGGAGGTAGGCAAGAGACCCAGTACTTC.

The chain carries TRBV7-9 and TRBJ2-1; possible D gene TRBD2, 6 bases. The V end was cut by 2 bases, the J end by 9 bases, with 17 bases between. There are 15 residues in the CDR3. Germline CDR1 is SEHNR and CDR2 is FQNEAQ (reference sequence). DNA for the CDR3: TGTGCCAGCAGCTTATATCGGCGGGATAGGGGTGAGCAGTTCTTC. Translated, it gives CASSLYRRDRGEQFF. Combining the CDR3 with reference TRBV7-9 and TRBJ2-1 gives the whole variable domain DTGVSQNPRHKITKRGQNVTFRCDPISEHNRLYWYRQTLGQGPEFLTYFQNEAQLEKSRLLSDRFSAERPKGSFSTLEIQRTEQGDSAMYLCASSLYRRDRGEQFFGPGTRLTVL.

The chain couples TRBV28 to TRBJ2-1; D is uncertain. Trimming removed 6 bases from V and 0 bases from J, with 12 bases in between. This CDR3 has 15 residues. From germline, CDR1 is MDHEN and CDR2 SYDVKM. CDR3 sequence: CASSTRWGSYNEQFF. The CDR3 DNA reads as TGTGCCAGCAGCACCCGGTGGGGCTCCTACAATGAGCAGTTCTTC.

CDR3 region: CASIPGLAGVQELFTYEQYF. DNA of the CDR3: TGTGCCAGCATCCCTGGACTAGCGGGAGTCCAAGAATTGTTTACCTACGAGCAGTACTTC. The gene calls are TRBV28 and TRBJ2-7; 13 bases align to TRBD2. The germline V gene has CDR1 MDHEN and CDR2 SYDVKM. The CDR3 spans 20 residues. The V and J ends lost 7 bases and 2 bases, in that order; junction bases with no gene match: 20.

This chain connects TRBV6-5 to TRBJ2-1, with no clear D. Germline lookup yields CDR1 MNHEY and CDR2 SVGAGI. Trimming cost V 6 bases and J 5 bases, with 14 bases left between them. The CDR3 is 14 residues long. The CDR3 loop is CASSQKARNNEQFF. For the CDR3, the DNA is TGTGCCAGCAGCCAAAAAGCCAGAAACAATGAGCAGTTCTTC.

The rearrangement joins TRBV7-9 to TRBJ2-3, with 9 bases lining up with TRBD2. The V and J ends lost 7 bases and 2 bases, in that order; junction bases with no gene match: 10. The V gene's germline CDR1 is SEHNR and CDR2 FQNEAQ (reference sequence). This CDR3 is 16 amino acids long. CDR3 region: CASNPSSGRNTDTQYF. CDR3 nucleotide sequence: TGTGCCAGCAACCCTAGTAGCGGGAGAAACACAGATACGCAGTATTTT. Drawing the rest from reference TRBV7-9 and TRBJ2-3, the complete variable domain is DTGVSQNPRHKITKRGQNVTFRCDPISEHNRLYWYRQTLGQGPEFLTYFQNEAQLEKSRLLSDRFSAERPKGSFSTLEIQRTEQGDSAMYLCASNPSSGRNTDTQYFGPGTRLTVL.

This chain connects TRBV28 to TRBJ1-2; D is unclear. CDR3 length: 13 amino acids. Per germline, CDR1 MDHEN and CDR2 SYDVKM. Trimming took off 2 bases at V and 8 bases at J, with 12 bases between the two ends. CDR3 sequence reads: CASSLEGVRGYTF. CDR3 coding DNA: TGTGCCAGCAGTTTAGAGGGAGTAAGGGGCTACACCTTC.

This clone was detected a few times. The rearrangement joins TRBV15 to TRBJ1-1, with unresolved D. Trimming removed 1 base at V and 0 bases at J, with 12 bases between. CDR1 and CDR2 (germline): LNHNV, YYDKDF (reference sequence). This CDR3 contains 16 residues. The CDR3: CATSRGSGIMNTEAFF. The CDR3 nucleotides are TGTGCCACCAGCAGAGGGTCGGGAATCATGAACACTGAAGCTTTCTTT.

This chain joins TRBV15 and TRBJ2-5; TRBD1 aligns across 8 bases. J lost 5 bases, V lost 5 bases, and 4 bases had no gene match. CDR3 length equals 13 residues. Germline V gene sequence: CDR1 LNHNV, CDR2 YYDKDF (reference sequence). The chain's CDR3 is CATSVRQGETQYF. CDR3 bases: TGTGCCACCAGCGTAAGACAGGGGGAGACCCAGTACTTC.

About this clone: The identical CDR3 is also encoded by other nucleotide sequences in the sample. The chain links TRBV9 to TRBJ1-2; D is possibly TRBD1 (5 bases). The CDR3 extends over 13 amino acids. Between the trimmed V and J ends, which lost 0 bases and 7 bases, there was a span of 10 bases. CDR1 and CDR2 (germline): SGDLS, YYNGEE. DNA for the CDR3: TGTGCCAGCAGCGTAGAAGGGGTTGGTGGCTACACCTTC. Encoded protein: CASSVEGVGGYTF. The whole variable domain, filled in from reference TRBV9 and TRBJ1-2, reads DSGVTQTPKHLITATGQRVTLRCSPRSGDLSVYWYQQSLDQGLQFLIQYYNGEERAKGNILERFSAQQFPDLHSELNLSSLELGDSALYFCASSVEGVGGYTFGSGTRLTVV.

The V gene is TRBV5-5, the J gene TRBJ1-3; 9 bases are shared with TRBD1. Trimming cost V 3 bases and J 4 bases; bases outside gene matches: 8. The CDR3 sequence is 16 residues long. In germline, CDR1 is SGHKS, CDR2 YYEKEE (reference sequence). CDR3 nucleotides: TGTGCCAGCAGCTGGGGTGGGACAGGGCCAGGAAACACCATATATTTT. Its translation is CASSWGGTGPGNTIYF.

DNA of the CDR3: TGTGCCAGCATGCGAGGCGGGAGGAGCACCGGGGAGCTGTTTTTT. This codes for CASMRGGRSTGELFF. This chain uses TRBV2 with TRBJ2-2; 8 bases align to TRBD2. In germline, CDR1 is SNHLY, CDR2 FYNNEI. This CDR3 has 15 amino acids. The J segment lost 4 bases and the V segment lost 7 bases, leaving 8 bases of the junction unmatched. Full variable domain (missing parts from reference TRBV2 and TRBJ2-2): EPEVTQTPSHQVTQMGQEVILRCVPISNHLYFYWYRQILGQKVEFLVSFYNNEISEKSEIFDDQFSVERPDGSNFTLKIRSTKLEDSAMYFCASMRGGRSTGELFFGEGSRLTVL.

This rearrangement joins TRBV6-5 to TRBJ1-5; possible D gene TRBD1, 5 bases. With 2 bases removed from V and 6 bases from J, the gap between germline ends came to 8 bases. CDR1 is MNHEY, CDR2 SVGAGI, per germline. CDR3 length: 13 amino acids. The DNA of the CDR3 is TGTGCCAGCAGTTACGTGGGGGGTCAGCCCCAGCATTTT. Its translation: CASSYVGGQPQHF.

This clone was observed once. The V call is TRBV2, the J call TRBJ2-7; TRBD1 aligns across 7 bases. This CDR3 has 15 residues. Germline loops: CDR1 SNHLY, CDR2 FYNNEI. The J segment lost 2 bases and the V segment lost 6 bases, leaving 10 bases of the junction unmatched. The CDR3 DNA reads TGTGCCAGCAGAAAACCGGGACAGCAAGCCTACGAGCAGTACTTC. This sequence encodes CASRKPGQQAYEQYF.

V gene TRBV6-1 combines with J gene TRBJ1-6; D is possibly TRBD1 (5 bases). Germline CDR1 is MNHNS and CDR2 is SASEGT. V was shortened by 5 bases and J by 11 bases, with 10 bases between the two germline ends. The CDR3 totals 12 residues. CDR3 sequence: CASSRPGTPLHF. In DNA, the CDR3 is TGTGCCAGCAGTCGCCCAGGGACACCCCTCCACTTT.

The V gene is TRBV7-2, the J gene TRBJ2-7; 14 positions agree with TRBD2. V was clipped by 7 bases and J by 7 bases; unmatched bases: 9. The CDR3 has 15 residues. Germline-derived CDR1 and CDR2 are SGHTA and FQGNSA. CDR3 sequence: CASTPRLAGGREQYF. The CDR3 region has the DNA TGTGCCAGCACCCCTAGACTAGCGGGAGGGAGGGAGCAGTACTTC.

Here the CDR3 DNA reads TGTGCCAGCAGCCCACAGCGGGTTGGGGGAGATACGCAGTATTTT. It yields the protein CASSPQRVGGDTQYF. V is TRBV7-2 and J is TRBJ2-3; tentative D call: TRBD2 (6 bases). The CDR3 runs to 15 residues. Trimming left V 5 bases short and J 5 bases short, with 17 bases between. CDR1 and CDR2 from the germline V gene are SGHTA and FQGNSA. The variable domain in full, with the rest retrieved from reference TRBV7-2 and TRBJ2-3, is GAGVSQSPSNKVTEKGKDVELRCDPISGHTALYWYRQSLGQGLEFLIYFQGNSAPDKSGLPSDRFSAERTGGSVSTLTIQRTQQEDSAVYLCASSPQRVGGDTQYFGPGTRLTVL.

The V gene is TRBV5-1, the J gene TRBJ2-2, with 7 bases identical to TRBD2. The CDR3 contains 15 residues. Germline V gene sequence: CDR1 SGHRS, CDR2 YFSETQ. Trimming at V came to 4 bases and at J to 6 bases, leaving 9 bases not matched to a gene. Here the CDR3 DNA reads TGCGCCAGCAGCGACCGGGACTATACTTCCGGGGAGCTGTTTTTT. Its translation is CASSDRDYTSGELFF.

J is TRBJ1-4 and V is TRBV5-1; no clear D. This CDR3 has 15 residues. The V gene's germline CDR1 is SGHRS and CDR2 YFSETQ. V was shortened by 5 bases and J by 4 bases, with 15 bases between the two germline ends. CDR3 coding DNA: TGCGCCAGCAGATTTAGTCGGGTCGATAATGAAAAACTGTTTTTT. This translates into CASRFSRVDNEKLFF.

This chain connects TRBV7-8 to TRBJ2-5; 7 nucleotides line up with TRBD1. The J call may be in error: the DNA end matches TRBJ2-7 better. This CDR3 is built from 17 residues. Germline V lookup: CDR1 SGHVS, CDR2 FQNEAQ. The CDR3 sequence: CASSLALRQGRGYEQYF. CDR3 nucleotide sequence: TGTGCCAGCAGCTTAGCTCTCCGACAGGGCAGGGGGTACGAGCAGTACTTC.

This clone was seen only a few times. The J gene is TRBJ1-1, the V gene TRBV19; 7 nucleotides align to TRBD1. CDR1 LNHDA and CDR2 SQIVND come from the germline V gene (reference sequence). This CDR3 contains 14 residues. After removal of 4 bases from V and 1 base from J, the junction contained 3 bases not matched to a gene. The CDR3 nucleotides read TGTGCCAGTAGTACGGCAGGGGGGAACACTGAAGCTTTCTTT. This sequence encodes CASSTAGGNTEAFF. The full variable domain, in which reference TRBV19 and TRBJ1-1 provide the parts outside the CDR3, is DGGITQSPKYLFRKEGQNVTLSCEQNLNHDAMYWYRQDPGQGLRLIYYSQIVNDFQKGDIAEGYSVSREKKESFPLTVTSAQKNPTAFYLCASSTAGGNTEAFFGQGTRLTVV.

The chain uses TRBV29-1 and TRBJ1-2; TRBD1 aligns across 7 bases. The CDR3 has 14 residues. V shed 6 bases, J shed 3 bases, and the junction held 10 bases outside the gene matches. CDR1 is SQVTM, CDR2 ANQGSEA, per germline. CDR3 loop: CSVEGAFPYYGYTF. The CDR3 region has the DNA TGCAGCGTCGAGGGGGCCTTTCCGTACTATGGCTACACCTTC.

The V gene is TRBV4-1, the J gene TRBJ2-3; a weak D match, TRBD1 (8 bases). This CDR3 has 15 amino acids. V lost 7 bases and J 3 bases, leaving 17 bases between the germline ends. Germline CDR1 is MGHRA and CDR2 is YSYEKL. The CDR3 here is CASTGGQGGTDTQYF. In DNA form, the CDR3 reads TGCGCCAGCACTGGTGGACAGGGAGGGACAGATACGCAGTATTTT.

The V gene is TRBV19, the J gene TRBJ2-3; 8 nucleotides match TRBD2. The V and J ends lost 5 bases and 0 bases, in that order; junction bases with no gene match: 1. This CDR3 is 14 amino acids long. Germline values: CDR1 LNHDA, CDR2 SQIVND (reference sequence). The CDR3 here is CASSSSGSTDTQYF. CDR3 DNA: TGTGCCAGTAGTTCTAGCGGGAGCACAGATACGCAGTATTTT.

In regard to this clone: At the DNA level, this CDR3 is encoded by other sequences in the same sample as well. The chain joins TRBV2 to TRBJ1-1; D is unclear. This CDR3 has 13 residues. Germline CDR1 is SNHLY and CDR2 is FYNNEI. V lost 4 bases, J lost 3 bases, and 9 bases lay in between. The CDR3 loop reads CASSGGRYTEAFF. The CDR3 DNA is TGTGCCAGCAGTGGGGGTCGGTACACTGAAGCTTTCTTT. Filled out from reference TRBV2 and TRBJ1-1, the complete variable domain reads EPEVTQTPSHQVTQMGQEVILRCVPISNHLYFYWYRQILGQKVEFLVSFYNNEISEKSEIFDDQFSVERPDGSNFTLKIRSTKLEDSAMYFCASSGGRYTEAFFGQGTRLTVV.